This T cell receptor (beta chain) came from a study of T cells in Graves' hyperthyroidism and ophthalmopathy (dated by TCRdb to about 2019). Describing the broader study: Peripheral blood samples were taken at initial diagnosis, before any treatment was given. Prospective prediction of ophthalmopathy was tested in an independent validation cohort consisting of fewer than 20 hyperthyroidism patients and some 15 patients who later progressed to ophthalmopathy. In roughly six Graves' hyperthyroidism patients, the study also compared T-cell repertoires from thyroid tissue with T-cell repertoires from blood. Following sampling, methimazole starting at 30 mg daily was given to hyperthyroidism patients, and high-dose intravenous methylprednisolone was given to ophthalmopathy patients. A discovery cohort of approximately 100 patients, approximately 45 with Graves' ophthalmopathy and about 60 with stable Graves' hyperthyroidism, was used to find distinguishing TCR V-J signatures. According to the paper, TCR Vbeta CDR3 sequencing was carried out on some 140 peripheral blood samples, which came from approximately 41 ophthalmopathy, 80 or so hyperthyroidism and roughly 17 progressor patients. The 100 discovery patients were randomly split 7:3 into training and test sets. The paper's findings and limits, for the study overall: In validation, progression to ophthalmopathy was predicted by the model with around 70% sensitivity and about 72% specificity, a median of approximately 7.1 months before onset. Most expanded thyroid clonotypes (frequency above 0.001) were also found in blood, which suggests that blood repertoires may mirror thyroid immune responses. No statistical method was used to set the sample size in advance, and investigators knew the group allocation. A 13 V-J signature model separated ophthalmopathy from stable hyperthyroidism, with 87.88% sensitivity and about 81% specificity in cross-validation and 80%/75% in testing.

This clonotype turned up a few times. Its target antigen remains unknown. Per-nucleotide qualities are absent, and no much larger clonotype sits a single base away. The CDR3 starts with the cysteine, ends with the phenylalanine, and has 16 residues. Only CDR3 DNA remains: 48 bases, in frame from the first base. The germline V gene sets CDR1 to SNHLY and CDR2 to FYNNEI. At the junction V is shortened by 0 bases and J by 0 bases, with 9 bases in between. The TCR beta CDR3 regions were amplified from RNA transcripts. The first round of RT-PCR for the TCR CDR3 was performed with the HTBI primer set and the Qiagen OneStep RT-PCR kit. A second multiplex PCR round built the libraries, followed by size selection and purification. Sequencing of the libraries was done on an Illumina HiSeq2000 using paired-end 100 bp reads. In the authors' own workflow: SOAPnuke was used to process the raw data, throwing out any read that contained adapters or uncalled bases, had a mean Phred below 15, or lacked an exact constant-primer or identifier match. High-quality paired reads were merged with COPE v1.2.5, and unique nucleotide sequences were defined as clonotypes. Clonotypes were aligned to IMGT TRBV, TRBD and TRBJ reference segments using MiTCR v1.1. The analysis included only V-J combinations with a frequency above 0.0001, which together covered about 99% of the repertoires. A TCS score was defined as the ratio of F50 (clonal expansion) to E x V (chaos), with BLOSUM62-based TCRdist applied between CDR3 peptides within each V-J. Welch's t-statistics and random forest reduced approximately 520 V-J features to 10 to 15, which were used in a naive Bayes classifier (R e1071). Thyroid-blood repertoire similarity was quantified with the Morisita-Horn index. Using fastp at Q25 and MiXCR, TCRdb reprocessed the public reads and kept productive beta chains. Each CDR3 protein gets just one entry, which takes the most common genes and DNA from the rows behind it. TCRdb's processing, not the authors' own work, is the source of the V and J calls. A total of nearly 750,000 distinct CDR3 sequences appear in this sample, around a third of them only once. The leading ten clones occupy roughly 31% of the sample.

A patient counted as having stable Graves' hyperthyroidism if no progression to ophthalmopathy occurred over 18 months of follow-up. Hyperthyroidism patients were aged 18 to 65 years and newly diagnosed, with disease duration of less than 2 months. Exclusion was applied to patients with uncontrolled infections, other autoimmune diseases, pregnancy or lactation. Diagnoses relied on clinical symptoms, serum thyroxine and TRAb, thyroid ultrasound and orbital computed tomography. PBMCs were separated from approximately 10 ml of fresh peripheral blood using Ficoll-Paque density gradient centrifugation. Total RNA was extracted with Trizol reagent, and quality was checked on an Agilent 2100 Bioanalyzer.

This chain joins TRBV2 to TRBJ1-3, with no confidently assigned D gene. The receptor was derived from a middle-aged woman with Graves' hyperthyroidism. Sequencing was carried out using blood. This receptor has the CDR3 CASSEAMADSGNTIYF. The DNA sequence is TGTGCCAGCAGTGAAGCCATGGCAGACTCTGGAAACACCATATATTTT.